What follows are 17 T cell receptor beta chains derived from one specimen sequenced in a study of blood T cell repertoires in COVID-19. Here immunoSEQ multiplex PCR was the method, and the copy in TCRdb shows in-frame clones only, minus some. The sample holds approximately 250,000 clones, approximately 90% seen once. The sample taken for sequencing was PBMCs or T cells enriched from blood (not recorded which). The receptor source for this set is a woman aged 55-70 years in a cohort exposed to, infected with or recovered from COVID-19 (not recorded which).

The chain combines TRBV3-1 (or the pseudogene TRBV3-2) with TRBJ2-7; TRBD2 matches 13 bases. The CDR3 sequence is 16 residues long. V lost 2 bases and J lost 4; bases outside the gene matches: 5. Germline CDR1 and CDR2: LGHDT and YNNKEL (reference sequence). CDR3 coding DNA: TGTGCCAGCAGCCAATTGGGACTAGCGGGAAAGTACGAGCAGTACTTC. Amino acids: CASSQLGLAGKYEQYF.

The V and J genes are TRBV11-2 and TRBJ1-1, with TRBD1 as a possible D gene (6 bases). The CDR3 length is 15 residues. V lost 1 base and J 6 bases, leaving 15 bases between the germline ends. Looked up from germline, CDR1 is SGHAT and CDR2 is FQNNGV. Here the CDR3 DNA reads TGTGCCAGCAGCTTAGCGGGCAGGGGACGGGCTGAAGCTTTCTTT. Its protein product is CASSLAGRGRAEAFF.

The chain has TRBV3-1 (or the pseudogene TRBV3-2) and TRBJ1-6; 7 nucleotides agree with TRBD1. The CDR3 runs 17 residues. The junction had 7 bases not matched to a gene; V was cut back by 5 bases and J by 0 bases. Germline CDR1 LGHDT, CDR2 YNNKEL (reference sequence). This CDR3 is CASSGGQSSSYNSPLHF. The CDR3, as DNA: TGTGCCAGCAGCGGGGGACAGTCGAGCTCCTATAATTCACCCCTCCACTTT.

CDR3 region: CASRTSGTNEQFF. As DNA, the CDR3 is TGTGCCAGTAGGACTAGCGGGACCAATGAGCAGTTCTTC. The genes are TRBV19 and TRBJ2-1; TRBD2 matches at 11 bases. V shed 6 bases and J 6 bases; nucleotides not matched to a gene: 1. The CDR3 sequence is 13 residues long. Germline-derived CDR1 and CDR2 are LNHDA and SQIVND (reference sequence). Complete variable domain (other parts from reference TRBV19 and TRBJ2-1): DGGITQSPKYLFRKEGQNVTLSCEQNLNHDAMYWYRQDPGQGLRLIYYSQIVNDFQKGDIAEGYSVSREKKESFPLTVTSAQKNPTAFYLCASRTSGTNEQFFGPGTRLTVL.

This chain joins TRBV19 and TRBJ2-2; TRBD2 agrees at 7 bases. The CDR3 consists of 13 residues. V was clipped by 3 bases and J by 6 bases; unmatched bases: 1. CDR1 LNHDA and CDR2 SQIVND come from the germline V gene (reference sequence). The CDR3 spells CASSMGGSGELFF. CDR3 DNA: TGTGCCAGTAGTATGGGGGGGTCCGGGGAGCTGTTTTTT.

This clone has just one count. The genes are TRBV27 and TRBJ2-7, with TRBD2 as a possible D gene (5 bases). V lost 7 bases and J lost 1, with 11 bases in between. The CDR3 length is 13 residues. Germline V gene data show CDR1 as MNHEY and CDR2 as SMNVEV (reference sequence). CDR3 coding DNA: TGTGCCAGCAAGGGTGGGAGTTCCTACGAGCAGTACTTC. Its protein is CASKGGSSYEQYF.

The rearrangement links TRBV6-2 or TRBV6-3 to TRBJ2-1, with D possibly matching TRBD2 (6 bases). From germline, CDR1 is MNHEY and CDR2 SVGEGT. The V end was cut by 6 bases, the J end by 9 bases, with 15 bases between. CDR3 length: 13 amino acids. The CDR3 loop is CASSQIRAGEQFF. The CDR3 nucleotides read TGTGCCAGCAGCCAGATCAGAGCGGGTGAGCAGTTCTTC.

The rearrangement joins TRBV2 to TRBJ1-5; D gene unclear. V dropped 6 bases and J dropped 0 bases, with 6 bases sitting between them. Germline V lookup: CDR1 SNHLY, CDR2 FYNNEI. CDR3 length: 13 amino acids. The CDR3 spells CASSGYSNQPQHF. DNA for the CDR3: TGTGCCAGCAGCGGTTATAGCAATCAGCCCCAGCATTTT.

The chain combines TRBV7-9 with TRBJ1-2; possible D gene TRBD1, 5 bases. Germline assignment: CDR1 SEHNR and CDR2 FQNEAQ (reference sequence). V gave up 1 base and J gave up 6 bases, with 12 bases separating them. This CDR3 comprises 14 residues. CDR3: CASSLGQQSNGYTF. CDR3 DNA sequence: TGTGCCAGCAGCTTAGGACAGCAATCTAATGGCTACACCTTC.

V gene TRBV5-1 combines with J gene TRBJ2-3; D uncertain. Trimming removed 2 bases from V and 1 base from J, with 5 bases in between. The CDR3 is 13 residues long. Germline assignment: CDR1 SGHRS and CDR2 YFSETQ. The CDR3 bases are TGCGCCAGCAGCTTTCCAGGCACAGATACGCAGTATTTT. This gives the protein CASSFPGTDTQYF.

J is TRBJ1-2 and V is TRBV5-4; no clear D. Trimming removed 4 bases from V and 2 bases from J, with 9 bases in between. In germline, CDR1 is SGHNT, CDR2 YYREEE (reference sequence). The CDR3 is 13 amino acids. CDR3 in DNA: TGTGCCAGCAGCACGACACAGAACTATGGCTACACCTTC. Translating it yields CASSTTQNYGYTF.

V and J are TRBV7-2 and TRBJ2-7; D perhaps matches TRBD1 (6 bases). This CDR3 is built from 13 residues. The germline V gene has CDR1 SGHTA and CDR2 FQGNSA. V dropped 5 bases and J dropped 4 bases, with 12 bases sitting between them. CDR3 sequence reads: CASSPTRGYEQYF. Written as DNA, the CDR3 is TGTGCCAGCAGCCCGACAAGGGGGTACGAGCAGTACTTC.

V usage is TRBV5-1 and J usage is TRBJ1-6; maybe TRBD1 (5 bases). The CDR3 sequence is 15 residues long. The germline V and J ends were trimmed by 4 bases and 7 bases, with 15 bases remaining between them. The germline CDR1 and CDR2 sequences are SGHRS and YFSETQ. CDR3 amino acids: CASSPSLGGNSPLHF. CDR3 bases: TGCGCCAGCAGCCCCAGTCTCGGGGGAAATTCACCCCTCCACTTT.

The chain combines TRBV28 with TRBJ1-4, with D possibly being TRBD1 (6 bases). Germline V CDR1 and CDR2: MDHEN, SYDVKM. The CDR3 totals 14 residues. V shed 8 bases and J shed 8 bases, with 18 bases lying between them. The CDR3, as DNA: TGTGCCAGCTTACAGGGCGGGGGGAAGGAAAAACTGTTTTTT. Translated, it gives CASLQGGGKEKLFF.

The chain recombines TRBV4-3 with TRBJ1-6, with D uncertain. CDR1 is LGHNA, CDR2 YSLEER, per germline. The CDR3 consists of 16 residues. Deletions cut 0 bases from V and 9 bases from J, with 15 bases between. CDR3 residues: CASSQDPAGLGSPLHF. In nucleotides, the CDR3 is TGCGCCAGCAGCCAAGATCCGGCGGGGTTGGGTTCACCCCTCCACTTT.

The CDR3 DNA is TGCAGTGCTAGTACTAGCGGGTTCACCTACGAGCAGTACTTC. Residues: CSASTSGFTYEQYF. The chain employs TRBV20-1 and TRBJ2-7; the match to TRBD2 covers 9 bases. The length of the CDR3 is 14 residues. The V segment lost 3 bases and the J segment 2 bases; nucleotides outside the gene matches: 5. From germline, CDR1 is DFQATT and CDR2 SNEGSKA (reference sequence).

The chain is built from TRBV6-5 and TRBJ1-6; 8 bases are a match to TRBD1. Germline V CDR1 and CDR2: MNHEY, SVGAGI. This CDR3 region has 16 residues. With 0 bases clipped from V and 9 bases from J, the junction kept 7 bases outside the gene matches. CDR3 residues: CASSYSPDRVGSPLHF. For the CDR3, the DNA is TGTGCCAGCAGTTACTCCCCGGACAGGGTAGGTTCACCCCTCCACTTT.